A single sample is the source of the 6 T cell receptor beta chains below, sequenced in a study of T cell clonality in common variable immunodeficiency. Study results and limitations: Fewer deletions and N-nucleotide insertions were reportedly seen in common variable immunodeficiency TCR beta sequences.

Some clones are missing from TCRdb's copy, which holds only in-frame ones; the method was immunoSEQ multiplex PCR. This sample has approximately 38,000 clones, each found more than once. No antigen has been assigned to these receptors. Sequencing was done on a sample of peripheral blood mononuclear cells. Receptor source: a human donor with common variable immunodeficiency.

In this sample, this clone turned up many times. The read gets to within 3 residues of the CDR3 end, and the germline J gene fills in the rest. The chain uses TRBV5-1 and TRBJ2-5, with D perhaps matching TRBD1 (5 bases). Trimming pared 4 bases from V and 4 bases from J, leaving 20 bases between. In germline, CDR1 is SGHRS, CDR2 YFSETQ. The CDR3 contains 16 residues. The chain's CDR3 is CASSPGQGVGRETQYF. The sequenced CDR3 bases are TGCGCCAGCAGCCCAGGCCAGGGCGTAGGTCGAGAGACC.

There are many counts of this clone. Sequencing ends 3 residues short of the CDR3 end; the germline J gene provides the rest. V usage is TRBV29-1 and J usage is TRBJ1-1; TRBD1 is a possible D gene (6 bases). Trimming cost V 0 bases and J 2 bases, with 10 bases left between them. Germline values: CDR1 SQVTM, CDR2 ANQGSEA. This CDR3 region has 14 residues. CDR3 DNA (partial): TGCAGCGTTGAAGATCGGACAGCTAACACTGAA. Translation gives CSVEDRTANTE. The whole CDR3 is CSVEDRTANTEAFF.

Worth noting for this clone: The read gets to within 3 residues of the CDR3 end, and the germline J gene fills in the rest. V usage is TRBV30 and J usage is TRBJ2-3; 8 bases match TRBD1. CDR1 is GTSNPN and CDR2 is SVGIG in the germline V gene (reference sequence). J was trimmed by 3 bases and V by 5 bases; bases with no gene match: 19. The CDR3 covers 18 residues. The chain's CDR3 is CAWGPDRVFFGWTDTQYF. The sequenced part of the CDR3 DNA is TGTGCCTGGGGTCCGGACAGGGTCTTCTTCGGTTGGACAGATACG.

Points on this clone: The CDR3 extends 3 residues past the end of the read, so its final part is completed from the germline J gene. The V gene is TRBV7-2, the J gene TRBJ2-1; no reliable D call. V was clipped by 5 bases and J by 1 base, with 12 bases between them. This CDR3 has 15 amino acids. Germline CDR1 and CDR2: SGHTA and FQGNSA. The part of the CDR3 DNA that was read is TGTGCCAGCAGCCCAGGTCTTGGGTCCTACAATGAG. Protein sequence: CASSPGLGSYNE. The complete CDR3 reads CASSPGLGSYNEQFF.

In its sample, this clone was seen a few times. The read ends 3 residues early relative to the CDR3; the germline J gene fills the gap. V usage is TRBV30 and J usage is TRBJ1-2; a weak D match, TRBD1 (5 bases). The CDR3 totals 11 residues. The germline gives CDR1 GTSNPN, CDR2 SVGIG (reference sequence). Trimming stripped 2 bases from V and 7 bases from J, with 8 bases between. The CDR3 sequence: CAWSSRAGYTF. The CDR3 DNA, read in part, is TGTGCCTGGAGTTCCAGGGCTGGC.

This clone was picked up many times. The read terminates 3 residues ahead of where the CDR3 ends, so the germline J gene completes it. The chain uses TRBV10-3 and TRBJ2-7, with 10 bases aligning to TRBD2. V lost 0 bases, J lost 1 base, and 6 bases stayed unmatched. The CDR3 has 17 residues. Germline CDR1 ENHRY, CDR2 SYGVKD. This CDR3 reads CAISESGETSGSYEQYF. Incomplete CDR3 DNA: TGTGCCATCAGTGAGTCTGGGGAGACTAGCGGGTCCTACGAG.